Below are 32 T cell receptor beta chains sequenced from a single sample in a study of cytomegalovirus exposure and HLA in healthy donors. The PCR had 60 Vbeta and 13 Jbeta primers. Repertoires were generated with immunoSEQ multiplex PCR, while TCRdb's copy carries only in-frame clones and drops some. The repertoire holds roughly 130,000 clones, with 82% as singletons. Sequenced input: PBMCs. These receptors were obtained from a male donor in good health and CMV-seropositive.

This sequence joins TRBV7-2 and TRBJ2-2; no definite D call. V lost 7 bases and J lost 2, with 11 bases in between. CDR1 and CDR2 from the germline V gene are SGHTA and FQGNSA. The CDR3 sequence is 14 residues long. CDR3: CASKADLNTGELFF. DNA of the CDR3: TGTGCCAGCAAGGCGGATCTCAACACCGGGGAGCTGTTTTTT.

The V call is TRBV27, the J call TRBJ2-1, with 8 bases matching TRBD2. Germline V lookup: CDR1 MNHEY, CDR2 SMNVEV (reference sequence). The CDR3 totals 16 residues. The junction had 8 bases not matched to a gene; V was cut back by 5 bases and J by 2 bases. The chain's CDR3 is CASSLRPAGAYNEQFF. The CDR3 nucleotides are TGTGCCAGCAGTCTCCGGCCAGCGGGAGCCTACAATGAGCAGTTCTTC.

This chain links TRBV28 with TRBJ1-3; a possible D gene is TRBD1 (6 bases). Trimming took 5 bases from V and 3 from J, leaving 11 bases between them. This CDR3 has 14 residues. Germline CDR1 reads MDHEN; CDR2 reads SYDVKM. The CDR3: CASSLQGFGNTIYF. CDR3 DNA sequence: TGTGCCAGCAGTCTCCAGGGGTTTGGAAACACCATATATTTT.

The chain uses TRBV4-3 and TRBJ1-2; possibly TRBD1 for D (5 bases). The V end lost 4 bases, the J end lost 4 bases, and 10 bases lay between the germline ends. CDR3 length: 13 amino acids. Germline-derived CDR1 and CDR2 are LGHNA and YSLEER. The CDR3 DNA reads as TGCGCCAGCAGCCCTGGGGGGGGCTATGGCTACACCTTC. Translation: CASSPGGGYGYTF.

The rearrangement uses TRBV5-1 and TRBJ2-3; D is unclear. Trimming took off 2 bases at V and 2 bases at J, with 9 bases between the two ends. The CDR3 runs 14 residues. Germline CDR1 and CDR2: SGHRS and YFSETQ. In DNA, the CDR3 is TGCGCCAGCAGCTTCGGCGGTTACACAGATACGCAGTATTTT. This translates into CASSFGGYTDTQYF.

The J gene is TRBJ2-1, the V gene TRBV5-6; TRBD1 matches 7 bases. The CDR3 is 13 amino acids. Unmatched junction bases numbered 9, after V lost 3 bases and J lost 12 bases. The germline gives CDR1 SGHDT, CDR2 YYEEEE. The CDR3 is CASSSGGQTAQFF. CDR3 nucleotides: TGTGCCAGCAGCTCAGGGGGACAGACTGCGCAGTTCTTC. Complete variable domain (other parts from reference TRBV5-6 and TRBJ2-1): DAGVTQSPTHLIKTRGQQVTLRCSPKSGHDTVSWYQQALGQGPQFIFQYYEEEERQRGNFPDRFSGHQFPNYSSELNVNALLLGDSALYLCASSSGGQTAQFFGPGTRLTVL.

The chain couples TRBV28 to TRBJ2-3; TRBD1 agrees at 9 bases. V shed 6 bases, J shed 2 bases, and the junction held 12 bases outside the gene matches. This CDR3 spans 17 amino acids. Germline V gives CDR1 MDHEN, CDR2 SYDVKM. CDR3 DNA: TGTGCCAGCAGCCAATCTCCGGGACAGGGACCCACAGATACGCAGTATTTT. Its translation is CASSQSPGQGPTDTQYF.

V is TRBV7-2 and J is TRBJ2-1, with D maybe TRBD2 (5 bases). In germline, CDR1 is SGHTA, CDR2 FQGNSA. V lost 7 bases and J lost 0, with 19 bases in between. The CDR3 has 17 amino acids. CDR3 nucleotides: TGTGCCAGCACCCTCCCGGAGGACTTACACTCCTACAATGAGCAGTTCTTC. This encodes CASTLPEDLHSYNEQFF.

The chain carries TRBV11-2 and TRBJ2-7; 10 positions match TRBD1. V shed 1 base, J shed 2 bases, and the junction held 5 bases outside the gene matches. The CDR3 covers 16 residues. CDR1 and CDR2 from the germline V gene are SGHAT and FQNNGV. The CDR3 sequence: CASSLVWDRGPYEQYF. The CDR3 bases are TGTGCCAGCAGCTTAGTGTGGGACAGGGGACCCTACGAGCAGTACTTC.

This clone has a single count. The chain has TRBV7-2 and TRBJ2-7; D is possibly TRBD2 (5 bases). The CDR3 is 14 residues long. CDR1 is SGHTA and CDR2 is FQGNSA in the germline V gene. Trimming shortened V by 5 bases and J by 0 bases, and 11 bases separated the two germline ends. The CDR3 region is CASSAGGRSYEQYF. CDR3 in DNA: TGTGCCAGCAGCGCCGGAGGCCGCTCCTACGAGCAGTACTTC.

The chain is built from TRBV28 and TRBJ1-4; TRBD1 agrees at 7 bases. This CDR3 is 13 amino acids long. The trim removed 8 bases at V and 8 bases at J, leaving 8 bases unmatched. Germline V gives CDR1 MDHEN, CDR2 SYDVKM. CDR3 coding DNA: TGTGCCAGCTGGACAGGAGGGCGGGAAAAACTGTTTTTT. Encoded protein: CASWTGGREKLFF.

The rearrangement links TRBV5-4 to TRBJ2-1; tentative D call: TRBD1 (6 bases). Trimming left V 4 bases short and J 3 bases short, with 14 bases between. Germline CDR1 SGHNT, CDR2 YYREEE (reference sequence). The CDR3 is 15 amino acids. In DNA, the CDR3 is TGTGCCAGCAGCCTCGGGACAACGGGCTACAATGAGCAGTTCTTC. Its translation: CASSLGTTGYNEQFF.

V is TRBV14 and J is TRBJ2-7, with D tentatively TRBD1 (6 bases). Germline-derived CDR1 and CDR2 are SGHDN and FVKESK. With 2 bases removed from V and 4 bases from J, the gap between germline ends came to 18 bases. The CDR3 covers 16 residues. The CDR3: CASSQITDSSVYEQYF. DNA for the CDR3: TGTGCCAGCAGCCAAATTACGGACAGTTCGGTTTACGAGCAGTACTTC.

V gene TRBV7-9 combines with J gene TRBJ2-5, with 7 bases identical to TRBD1. The ends lost 1 base at V and 2 bases at J; junction bases unmatched: 7. From germline, CDR1 is SEHNR and CDR2 FQNEAQ (reference sequence). There are 16 residues in the CDR3. CDR3 DNA: TGTGCCAGCAGCTTAGGCAGACAGGGCCGGCAAGAGACCCAGTACTTC. Translation: CASSLGRQGRQETQYF.

The chain uses TRBV29-1 and TRBJ2-7; 8 nucleotides line up with TRBD1. This CDR3 region has 12 residues. Germline V gene lookup returns CDR1 SQVTM and CDR2 ANQGSEA. The J segment lost 3 bases and the V segment lost 6 bases, leaving 4 bases of the junction unmatched. CDR3 sequence (DNA): TGCAGCGTGACAGGGGATTTCTACGAGCAGTACTTC. Translation: CSVTGDFYEQYF.

The chain has TRBV7-9 and TRBJ2-7, with 9 bases aligning to TRBD1. The CDR3 has 15 amino acids. The germline V gene encodes CDR1 SEHNR and CDR2 FQNEAQ (reference sequence). Trimming cost V 3 bases and J 7 bases; bases outside gene matches: 10. The chain's CDR3 is CASSFLGTGLGEQYF. The CDR3 DNA reads TGTGCCAGCAGCTTCCTAGGGACAGGGTTGGGGGAGCAGTACTTC.

V is TRBV11-2 and J is TRBJ2-7, with D unclear. Germline loops: CDR1 SGHAT, CDR2 FQNNGV. There are 13 residues in the CDR3. V dropped 4 bases and J dropped 7 bases, with 14 bases sitting between them. CDR3 protein: CASSSPSAKEQYF. The CDR3 coding sequence is TGTGCCAGCAGCTCCCCGTCCGCGAAAGAGCAGTACTTC.

This clone showed up just a few times. The chain carries TRBV4-2 and TRBJ1-5; D is perhaps TRBD1 (5 bases). The CDR3 totals 15 residues. Germline assignment: CDR1 LGHNA and CDR2 YNFKEQ. Trimming removed 0 bases from V and 1 base from J, with 7 bases in between. The CDR3 sequence: CASSQDRGSNQPQHF. Here the CDR3 DNA reads TGTGCCAGCAGCCAAGATCGGGGGAGCAATCAGCCCCAGCATTTT.

This chain links TRBV11-2 with TRBJ2-5; D may be TRBD2 (6 bases). This CDR3 has 14 residues. Germline V CDR1 and CDR2: SGHAT, FQNNGV. V lost 0 bases and J 10 bases, leaving 15 bases between the germline ends. CDR3 residues: CASSLDPSASVQYF. CDR3 coding DNA: TGTGCCAGCAGCTTAGACCCCTCTGCTAGCGTCCAGTACTTC.

The chain has TRBV5-1 and TRBJ1-6; a possible D gene is TRBD1 (5 bases). V lost 4 bases, J lost 7 bases, and 12 bases lay in between. Germline-derived CDR1 and CDR2 are SGHRS and YFSETQ. The CDR3 is 14 amino acids. The CDR3 nucleotides read TGCGCCAGCAGCGTGGACATTTTAAATTCACCCCTCCACTTT. Its protein product is CASSVDILNSPLHF.

This CDR3 reads CASSIKGQGTDTQYF. The DNA of the CDR3 is TGTGCCAGTAGTATAAAGGGACAGGGCACAGATACGCAGTATTTT. The chain has TRBV19 and TRBJ2-3, with 8 bases aligning to TRBD1. Germline values: CDR1 LNHDA, CDR2 SQIVND (reference sequence). V was pared by 2 bases and J by 1 base, with 2 bases of the junction left unmatched. The CDR3 length is 15 residues.

The chain uses TRBV15 and TRBJ1-2; TRBD1 matches 8 bases. Germline V gene sequence: CDR1 LNHNV, CDR2 YYDKDF (reference sequence). V was pared by 1 base and J by 6 bases, with 4 bases of the junction left unmatched. This CDR3 has 14 residues. The CDR3 sequence is CATSRGRTGNGYTF. In nucleotides, the CDR3 is TGTGCCACCAGCAGAGGTCGGACAGGGAATGGCTACACCTTC.

This clone appeared a single time. This CDR3 is CANSRGASAPGTQYF. The CDR3 DNA sequence: TGTGCCAACAGTCGGGGGGCTAGCGCTCCAGGTACGCAGTATTTT. J is TRBJ2-3 and V is TRBV7-3; tentatively, D is TRBD2 (7 bases). V was cut by 10 bases and J by 8 bases, with 25 bases left in between. There are 15 residues in the CDR3. CDR1 is SGHTA, CDR2 FQGTGA, per germline.

The chain recombines TRBV9 with TRBJ2-2; D unresolved. V lost 0 bases and J lost 7, with 10 bases in between. The length of the CDR3 is 14 residues. CDR1 is SGDLS, CDR2 YYNGEE, per germline. CDR3 DNA sequence: TGTGCCAGCAGCGTAGGTGGGCTTGGCGGGGAGCTGTTTTTT. The encoded protein is CASSVGGLGGELFF.

The rearrangement uses TRBV4-3 and TRBJ2-2; maybe TRBD1 (6 bases). The CDR3 runs to 13 residues. Deletions cut 1 base from V and 7 bases from J, with 7 bases between. Per germline, CDR1 LGHNA and CDR2 YSLEER. CDR3 sequence (DNA): TGCGCCAGCAGCCAAGGAGGGGGCGGGGAGCTGTTTTTT. Its translation is CASSQGGGGELFF.

The gene calls are TRBV6-6 and TRBJ1-3, with D unresolved. The CDR3 length is 14 residues. Germline loops: CDR1 MNHNY, CDR2 SVGAGI (reference sequence). V gave up 6 bases and J gave up 0 bases, with 9 bases separating them. For the CDR3, the DNA is TGTGCCAGCAGCGGACGGGACTCTGGAAACACCATATATTTT. It yields the protein CASSGRDSGNTIYF.

This sequence joins TRBV2 and TRBJ2-5; 11 bases align to TRBD2. The germline V gene has CDR1 SNHLY and CDR2 FYNNEI. The CDR3 covers 17 residues. The ends lost 7 bases at V and 5 bases at J; junction bases unmatched: 15. CDR3 nucleotides: TGTGCCAGCACCGTGGGACTAGCGGACCATTACGGGGAGACCCAGTACTTC. It encodes CASTVGLADHYGETQYF.

The genes are TRBV4-2 and TRBJ2-2, with a possible D match to TRBD2 (5 bases). V was clipped by 4 bases and J by 8 bases, with 11 bases between them. The germline V gene has CDR1 LGHNA and CDR2 YNFKEQ. The CDR3 has 13 amino acids. The CDR3 reads CASSPTRVGELFF. CDR3 in DNA: TGTGCCAGCAGCCCTACGAGGGTGGGGGAGCTGTTTTTT.

The chain employs TRBV19 and TRBJ1-1; the D is unclear. The CDR3 contains 14 residues. The germline CDR1 and CDR2 sequences are LNHDA and SQIVND (reference sequence). V was trimmed by 5 bases and J by 7 bases, leaving 17 bases between them. CDR3 protein: CASSVQTPTGEAFF. Here the CDR3 DNA reads TGTGCCAGTAGTGTACAGACCCCCACCGGTGAAGCTTTCTTT.

This clone appeared a single time. This chain connects TRBV19 to TRBJ2-1; 8 positions agree with TRBD2. Germline CDR1 is LNHDA and CDR2 is SQIVND (reference sequence). This CDR3 has 11 amino acids. Trimming at V came to 8 bases and at J to 10 bases, leaving 4 bases not matched to a gene. The CDR3 DNA sequence: TGTGCCAGTTTTAGCGGGACGGAGCAGTTCTTC. Encoded protein: CASFSGTEQFF. Together with reference TRBV19 and TRBJ2-1, the CDR3 gives the full variable domain: DGGITQSPKYLFRKEGQNVTLSCEQNLNHDAMYWYRQDPGQGLRLIYYSQIVNDFQKGDIAEGYSVSREKKESFPLTVTSAQKNPTAFYLCASFSGTEQFFGPGTRLTVL.

The chain couples TRBV12-5 to TRBJ2-1; TRBD2 aligns across 9 bases. Looked up from germline, CDR1 is LGHNT and CDR2 is FRNRAP. The CDR3 spans 19 residues. V lost 0 bases to trimming and J lost 0 bases; unmatched junction nucleotides: 9. CDR3 amino acids: CASGLVGTSGSSSYNEQFF. The CDR3 DNA follows: TGTGCTAGTGGTTTGGTAGGAACTAGCGGGTCCAGCTCCTACAATGAGCAGTTCTTC.

The rearrangement uses TRBV19 and TRBJ2-3, with a weak D call TRBD2 (6 bases). This CDR3 is built from 16 residues. V was cut by 0 bases and J by 7 bases, with 17 bases left in between. Germline-derived CDR1 and CDR2 are LNHDA and SQIVND (reference sequence). In nucleotides, the CDR3 is TGTGCCAGTAGTATAGAAACGGGAGCGTGGGGAAATACGCAGTATTTT. It is translated as CASSIETGAWGNTQYF.